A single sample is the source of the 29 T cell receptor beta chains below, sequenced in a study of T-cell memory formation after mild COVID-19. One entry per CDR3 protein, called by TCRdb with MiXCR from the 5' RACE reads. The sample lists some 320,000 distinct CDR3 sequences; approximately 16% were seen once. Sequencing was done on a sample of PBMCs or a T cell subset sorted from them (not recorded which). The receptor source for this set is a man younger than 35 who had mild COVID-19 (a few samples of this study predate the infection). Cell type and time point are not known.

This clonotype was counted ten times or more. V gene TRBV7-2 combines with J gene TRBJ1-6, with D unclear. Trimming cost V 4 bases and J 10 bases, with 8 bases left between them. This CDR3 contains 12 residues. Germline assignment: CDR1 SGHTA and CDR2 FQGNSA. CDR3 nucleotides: TGTGCCAGCAGCTCTCCGTGGTCACCCCTCCACTTT. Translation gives CASSSPWSPLHF.

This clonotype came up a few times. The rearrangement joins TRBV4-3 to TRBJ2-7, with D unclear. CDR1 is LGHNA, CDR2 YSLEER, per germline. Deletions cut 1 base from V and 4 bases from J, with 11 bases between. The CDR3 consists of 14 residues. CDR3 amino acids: CASSQGLVNYEQYF. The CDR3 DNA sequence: TGCGCCAGCAGCCAAGGATTGGTCAATTACGAGCAGTACTTC.

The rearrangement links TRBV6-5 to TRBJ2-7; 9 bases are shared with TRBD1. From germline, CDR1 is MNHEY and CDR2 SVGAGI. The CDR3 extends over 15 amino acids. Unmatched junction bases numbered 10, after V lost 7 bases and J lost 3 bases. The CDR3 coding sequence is TGTGCCAGCACCCAGCGTCCGGGACAGGGCTACGAGCAGTACTTC. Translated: CASTQRPGQGYEQYF.

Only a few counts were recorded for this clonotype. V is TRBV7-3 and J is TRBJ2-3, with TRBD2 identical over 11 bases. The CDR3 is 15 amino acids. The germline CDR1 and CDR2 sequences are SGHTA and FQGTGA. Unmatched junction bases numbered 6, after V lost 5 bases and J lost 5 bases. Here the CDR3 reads CASSNSGGAGDTQYF. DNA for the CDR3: TGTGCCAGCAGCAATAGCGGGGGGGCGGGAGATACGCAGTATTTT.

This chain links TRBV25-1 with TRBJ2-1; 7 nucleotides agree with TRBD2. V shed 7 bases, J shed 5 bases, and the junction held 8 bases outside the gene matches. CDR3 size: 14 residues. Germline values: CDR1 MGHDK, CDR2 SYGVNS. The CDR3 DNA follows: TGTGCCAGCAATGGGGGGGGGTCCCACAATGAGCAGTTCTTC. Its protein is CASNGGGSHNEQFF.

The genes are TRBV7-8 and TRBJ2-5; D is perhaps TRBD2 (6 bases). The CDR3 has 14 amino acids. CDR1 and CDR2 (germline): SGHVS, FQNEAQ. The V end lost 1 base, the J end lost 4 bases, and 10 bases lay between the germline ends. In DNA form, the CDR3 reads TGTGCCAGCAGCTTAGACGGGGGAACAGAGACCCAGTACTTC. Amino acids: CASSLDGGTETQYF.

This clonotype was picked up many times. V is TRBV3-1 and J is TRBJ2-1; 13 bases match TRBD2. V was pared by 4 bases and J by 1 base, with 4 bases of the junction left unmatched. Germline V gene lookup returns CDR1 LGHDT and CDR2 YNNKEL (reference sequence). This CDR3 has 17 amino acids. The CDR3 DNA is TGTGCCAGCAGCCGACTAGCGGGGGGCGTATCCTACAATGAGCAGTTCTTC. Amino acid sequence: CASSRLAGGVSYNEQFF.

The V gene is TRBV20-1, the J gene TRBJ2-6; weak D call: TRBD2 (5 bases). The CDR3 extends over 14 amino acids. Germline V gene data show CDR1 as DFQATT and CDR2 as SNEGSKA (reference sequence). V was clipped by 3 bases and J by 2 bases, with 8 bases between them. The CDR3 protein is CSASPTTGANVLTF. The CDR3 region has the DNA TGCAGTGCTAGCCCGACTACTGGGGCCAACGTCCTGACTTTC.

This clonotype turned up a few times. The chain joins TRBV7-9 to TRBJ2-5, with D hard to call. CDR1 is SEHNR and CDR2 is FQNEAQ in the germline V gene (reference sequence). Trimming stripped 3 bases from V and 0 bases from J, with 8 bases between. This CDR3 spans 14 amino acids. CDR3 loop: CASSFNPDQETQYF. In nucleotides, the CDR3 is TGTGCCAGCAGCTTTAATCCGGACCAAGAGACCCAGTACTTC.

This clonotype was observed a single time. The CDR3 region has the DNA TGTGCCAGCAGCATGGGCAGCGGACAGGGTGGGAGGGACAATCAGCCCCAGCATTTT. Translated, it gives CASSMGSGQGGRDNQPQHF. The chain is built from TRBV7-9 and TRBJ1-5, with 8 bases that match TRBD1. CDR1 and CDR2 from the germline V gene are SEHNR and FQNEAQ (reference sequence). CDR3 length: 19 residues. J gave up 3 bases and V 5 bases, and 18 bases lay outside the gene matches.

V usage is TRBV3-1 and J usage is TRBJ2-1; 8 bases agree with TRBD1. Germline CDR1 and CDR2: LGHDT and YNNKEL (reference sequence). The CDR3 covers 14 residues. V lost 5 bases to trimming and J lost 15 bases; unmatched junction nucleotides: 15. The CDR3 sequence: CASSARPRDRGSFF. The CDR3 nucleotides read TGTGCCAGCAGCGCACGCCCAAGAGACAGGGGATCGTTCTTC.

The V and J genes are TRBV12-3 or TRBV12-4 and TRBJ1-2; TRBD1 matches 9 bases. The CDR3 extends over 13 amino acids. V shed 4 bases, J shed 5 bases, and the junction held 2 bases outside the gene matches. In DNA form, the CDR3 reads TGTGCCAGCAGTTCGACAGGGGGATATGGCTACACCTTC. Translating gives CASSSTGGYGYTF.

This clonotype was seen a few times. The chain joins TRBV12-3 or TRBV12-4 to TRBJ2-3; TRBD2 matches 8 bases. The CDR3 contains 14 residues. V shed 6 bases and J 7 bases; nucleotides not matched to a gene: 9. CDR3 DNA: TGTGCCAGCAGACAATCTGGACTAGCCTATACGCAGTATTTT. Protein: CASRQSGLAYTQYF.

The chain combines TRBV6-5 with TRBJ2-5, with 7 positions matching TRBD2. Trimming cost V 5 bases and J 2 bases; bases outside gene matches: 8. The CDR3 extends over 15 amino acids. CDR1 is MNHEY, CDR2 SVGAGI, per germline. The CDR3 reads CASSNGLGTQETQYF. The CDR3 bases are TGTGCCAGCAGTAATGGACTAGGAACACAAGAGACCCAGTACTTC.

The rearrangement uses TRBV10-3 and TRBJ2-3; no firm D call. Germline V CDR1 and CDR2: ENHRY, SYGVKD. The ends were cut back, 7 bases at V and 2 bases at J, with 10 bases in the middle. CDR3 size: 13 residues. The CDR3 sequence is CAIKSGNTDTQYF. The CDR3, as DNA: TGTGCCATCAAGAGTGGAAACACAGATACGCAGTATTTT.

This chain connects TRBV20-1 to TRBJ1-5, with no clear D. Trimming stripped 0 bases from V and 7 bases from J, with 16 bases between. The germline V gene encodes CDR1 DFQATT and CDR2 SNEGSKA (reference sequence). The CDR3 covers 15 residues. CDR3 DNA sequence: TGCAGTGCTAGAGATGTCCGGCAGGTTGGGCAGCCCCAGCATTTT. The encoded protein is CSARDVRQVGQPQHF.

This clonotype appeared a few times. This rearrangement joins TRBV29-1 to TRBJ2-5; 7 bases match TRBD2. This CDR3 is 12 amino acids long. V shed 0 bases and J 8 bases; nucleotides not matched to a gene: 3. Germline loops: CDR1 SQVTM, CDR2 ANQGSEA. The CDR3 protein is CSVEDGGGTQYF. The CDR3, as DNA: TGCAGCGTTGAAGATGGGGGGGGAACCCAGTACTTC.

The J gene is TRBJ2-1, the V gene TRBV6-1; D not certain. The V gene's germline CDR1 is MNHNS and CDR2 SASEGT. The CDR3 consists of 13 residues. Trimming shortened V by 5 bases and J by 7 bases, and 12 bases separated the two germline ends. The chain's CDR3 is CASSSDKANEQFF. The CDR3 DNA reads TGTGCCAGCAGTTCCGACAAGGCTAATGAGCAGTTCTTC.

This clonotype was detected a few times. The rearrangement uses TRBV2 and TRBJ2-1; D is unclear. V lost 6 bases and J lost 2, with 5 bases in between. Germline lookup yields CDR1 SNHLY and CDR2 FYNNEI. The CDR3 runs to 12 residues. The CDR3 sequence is CASSETYNEQFF. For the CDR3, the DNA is TGTGCCAGCAGCGAAACCTACAATGAGCAGTTCTTC. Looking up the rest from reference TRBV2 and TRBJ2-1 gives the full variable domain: EPEVTQTPSHQVTQMGQEVILRCVPISNHLYFYWYRQILGQKVEFLVSFYNNEISEKSEIFDDQFSVERPDGSNFTLKIRSTKLEDSAMYFCASSETYNEQFFGPGTRLTVL.

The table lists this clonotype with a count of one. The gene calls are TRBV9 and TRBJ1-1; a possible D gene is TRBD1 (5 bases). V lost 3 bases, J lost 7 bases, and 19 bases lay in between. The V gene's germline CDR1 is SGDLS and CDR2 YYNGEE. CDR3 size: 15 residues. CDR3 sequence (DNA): TGTGCCAGCAGCGAAGAGGGGCGGCCCGGGGATGAAGCTTTCTTT. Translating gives CASSEEGRPGDEAFF.

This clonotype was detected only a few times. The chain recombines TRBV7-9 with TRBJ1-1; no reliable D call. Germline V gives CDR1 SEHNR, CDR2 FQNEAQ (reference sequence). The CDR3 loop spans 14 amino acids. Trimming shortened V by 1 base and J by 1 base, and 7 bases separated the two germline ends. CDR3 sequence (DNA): TGTGCCAGCAGCTTAGTGAGGGAGAACACTGAAGCTTTCTTT. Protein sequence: CASSLVRENTEAFF.

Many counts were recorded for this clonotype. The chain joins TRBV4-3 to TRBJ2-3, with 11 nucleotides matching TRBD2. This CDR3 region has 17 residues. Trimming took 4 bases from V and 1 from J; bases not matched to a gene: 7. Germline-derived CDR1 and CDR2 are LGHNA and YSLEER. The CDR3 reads CASSRTLTSGGTDTQYF. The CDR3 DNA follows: TGCGCCAGCAGCCGCACGTTGACTAGCGGGGGCACAGATACGCAGTATTTT.

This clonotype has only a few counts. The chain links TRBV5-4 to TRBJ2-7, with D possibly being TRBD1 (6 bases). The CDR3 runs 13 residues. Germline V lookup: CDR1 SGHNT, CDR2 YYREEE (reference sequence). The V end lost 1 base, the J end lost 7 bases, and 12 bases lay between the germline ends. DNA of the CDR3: TGTGCCAGCAGCTTGACGACAGGCACTGAGCAGTACGTC. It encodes CASSLTTGTEQYV.

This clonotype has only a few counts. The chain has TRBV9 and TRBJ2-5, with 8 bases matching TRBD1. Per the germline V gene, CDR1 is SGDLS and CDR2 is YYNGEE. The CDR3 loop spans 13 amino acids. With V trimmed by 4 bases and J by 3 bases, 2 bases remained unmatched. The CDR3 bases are TGTGCCAGCAGCTCAGGGGGCGAAGAGACCCAGTACTTC. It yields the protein CASSSGGEETQYF.

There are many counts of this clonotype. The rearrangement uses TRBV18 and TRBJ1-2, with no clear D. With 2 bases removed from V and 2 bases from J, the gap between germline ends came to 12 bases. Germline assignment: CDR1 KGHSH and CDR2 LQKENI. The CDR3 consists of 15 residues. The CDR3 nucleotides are TGTGCCAGCTCACCAGATGTGCCGTCCAACTATGGCTACACCTTC. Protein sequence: CASSPDVPSNYGYTF. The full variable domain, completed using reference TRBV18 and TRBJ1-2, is NAGVMQNPRHLVRRRGQEARLRCSPMKGHSHVYWYRQLPEEGLKFMVYLQKENIIDESGMPKERFSAEFPKEGPSILRIQQVVRGDSAAYFCASSPDVPSNYGYTFGSGTRLTVV.

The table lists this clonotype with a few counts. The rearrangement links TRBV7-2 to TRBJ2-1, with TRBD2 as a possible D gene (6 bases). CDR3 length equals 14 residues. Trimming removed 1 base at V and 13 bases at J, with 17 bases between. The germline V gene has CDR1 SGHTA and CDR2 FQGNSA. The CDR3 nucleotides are TGTGCCAGCAGCTTAGAGGCGGGGCGGTGGTTACAGTTCTTC. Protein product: CASSLEAGRWLQFF.

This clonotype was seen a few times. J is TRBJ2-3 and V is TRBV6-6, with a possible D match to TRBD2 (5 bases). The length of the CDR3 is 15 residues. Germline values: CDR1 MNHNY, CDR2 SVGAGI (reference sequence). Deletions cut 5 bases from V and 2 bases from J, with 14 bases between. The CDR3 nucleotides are TGTGCCAGCAGTCAACCCGGAGGAGTCACAGATACGCAGTATTTT. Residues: CASSQPGGVTDTQYF.

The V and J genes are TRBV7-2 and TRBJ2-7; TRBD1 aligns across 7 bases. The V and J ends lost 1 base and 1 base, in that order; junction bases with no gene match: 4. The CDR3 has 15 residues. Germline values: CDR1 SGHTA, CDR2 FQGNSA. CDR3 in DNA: TGTGCCAGCAGCTTAGACAGGGGTAAATCCTACGAGCAGTACTTC. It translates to CASSLDRGKSYEQYF.

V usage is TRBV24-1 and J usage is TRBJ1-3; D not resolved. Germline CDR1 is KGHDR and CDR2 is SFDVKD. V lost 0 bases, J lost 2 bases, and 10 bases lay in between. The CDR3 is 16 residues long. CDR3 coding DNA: TGTGCCACCAGTGATTTGCACAGAACCCCTGGAAACACCATATATTTT. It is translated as CATSDLHRTPGNTIYF.